These T cell receptor beta chains were read from a single sample in a study of blood T cell repertoires in COVID-19. Produced via immunoSEQ multiplex PCR; TCRdb's table is partial and in-frame only. The data hold 250,000 or so clones, with approximately 90% observed a single time. The sequencing input was PBMCs or T cells enriched from blood (not recorded which). These receptors were obtained from a man in his forties who had recovered from COVID-19. The CDR3 runs from the conserved cysteine through the conserved F or W. The D gene is left open where the match is weak. Some rows mark clone size as missing; the rest say once, few, many or name a class of expanded clone.

- TRBJ1-1 TRBV4-2 TRBD1 CASSHTGQGYTEAFF TGTGCCAGCAGCCATACTGGACAGGGGTACACTGAAGCTTTCTTT
- TRBJ2-6 TRBV7-2 TRBD2 CASSHSGGAAGANVLTF TGTGCCAGCAGCCATAGCGGGGGGGCCGCTGGGGCCAACGTCCTGACTTTC
- TRBJ2-1 TRBV27 - CASSFQGIYNEQFF TGTGCCAGCAGTTTTCAGGGGATATACAATGAGCAGTTCTTC
- TRBJ1-5 TRBV11-3 - CASSLNGQNQPQHF TGTGCCAGCAGCCTAAACGGACAGAATCAGCCCCAGCATTTT
few TRBJ1-5 TRBV7-9 - CASSINSNQPQHF TGTGCCAGCAGCATTAATAGCAATCAGCCCCAGCATTTT
- TRBJ2-7 TRBV7-2 - CASSFEPGADEQYF TGTGCCAGCAGCTTCGAGCCTGGGGCTGACGAGCAGTACTTC
once TRBJ1-2 TRBV7-9 TRBD1 CASSQTGPGGYTF TGTGCCAGCAGCCAGACAGGGCCCGGTGGCTACACCTTC
- TRBJ2-5 TRBV4-1 TRBD2 CASSQGWTSGGTLEETQYF TGCGCCAGCAGCCAAGGATGGACTAGCGGGGGGACCCTCGAAGAGACCCAGTACTTC
- TRBJ1-1 TRBV6-5 TRBD1 CASSPWTGKNTEAFF TGTGCCAGCAGTCCATGGACAGGGAAGAACACTGAAGCTTTCTTT
- TRBJ1-2 TRBV9 TRBD1 CASSVTGTAYGYTF TGTGCCAGCAGCGTAACCGGGACAGCGTATGGCTACACCTTC
- TRBJ1-2 TRBV28 TRBD1 CASSLYSSGQHNYGYTF TGTGCCAGCAGTTTATATTCCTCGGGACAGCACAACTATGGCTACACCTTC
- TRBJ1-1 TRBV11-2 - CASSNSARRGTEAFF TGTGCCAGCAGCAACTCCGCCAGGAGGGGCACTGAAGCTTTCTTT
- TRBJ2-7 TRBV3-1/TRBV3-2 TRBD1 CASSLGQGQGIIEQYF TGTGCCAGCAGCCTCGGACAGGGACAGGGTATAATAGAGCAGTACTTC
- TRBJ1-1 TRBV4-1 - CASSQVVGTIPPNTEAFF TGCGCCAGCAGCCAAGTCGTAGGGACAATCCCTCCGAACACTGAAGCTTTCTTT
- TRBJ2-7 TRBV25-1 TRBD2 CASSAPSSGSGYEQYF TGTGCCAGCAGTGCCCCAAGTAGCGGGAGTGGCTACGAGCAGTACTTC
- TRBJ2-3 TRBV7-9 - CASSLAQVDTQYF TGTGCCAGCAGCTTAGCGCAGGTGGATACGCAGTATTTT
- TRBJ2-5 TRBV9 TRBD2 CASSVTSGRAGETQYF TGTGCCAGCAGCGTAACAAGCGGGAGGGCGGGTGAGACCCAGTACTTC
- TRBJ2-3 TRBV29-1 - CSVVLTGGSTDTQYF TGCAGCGTTGTTTTGACAGGTGGTAGCACAGATACGCAGTATTTT
- TRBJ2-2 TRBV28 TRBD2 CASGLAGIRTGELFF TGTGCCAGCGGACTAGCGGGGATACGCACCGGGGAGCTGTTTTTT
- TRBJ2-2 TRBV6-5 - CASSTGELFF TGTGCCAGCTCGACCGGGGAGCTGTTTTTT
- TRBJ2-7 TRBV4-1 - CASSQGSQRSYEQYF TGCGCCAGCAGCCAAGGAAGCCAGCGGTCCTACGAGCAGTACTTC
- TRBJ2-7 TRBV19 TRBD1 CASSIQGQGRGEQYF TGTGCCAGTAGCATTCAGGGACAGGGGAGAGGCGAGCAGTACTTC
- TRBJ1-2 TRBV27 TRBD1 CASTPSGQTYGYTF TGTGCCAGCACCCCGTCGGGACAGACCTATGGCTACACCTTC
- TRBJ1-3 TRBV4-1 TRBD1 CASSQVGGQGAWNTIYF TGCGCCAGCAGCCAAGTAGGGGGACAGGGGGCCTGGAACACCATATATTTT
- TRBJ2-3 TRBV7-6 TRBD1 CASSLQGVTSTDTQYF TGTGCCAGCAGCTTACAGGGGGTGACAAGCACAGATACGCAGTATTTT
- TRBJ1-6 TRBV11-3 TRBD1 CASSPRQGRNSPLHF TGTGCCAGCAGCCCAAGACAGGGCCGCAATTCACCCCTCCACTTT
- TRBJ2-1 TRBV28 TRBD2 CATRLAGSYNEQFF TGTGCCACCCGGCTAGCGGGAAGTTACAATGAGCAGTTCTTC
- TRBJ2-3 TRBV18 - CASSPPRSSSTDTQYF TGTGCCAGCTCACCACCACGGAGCTCTAGCACAGATACGCAGTATTTT
- TRBJ1-1 TRBV27 - CASSFSQANTEAFF TGTGCCAGCAGTTTCTCACAGGCCAACACTGAAGCTTTCTTT
- TRBJ2-7 TRBV3-1/TRBV3-2 TRBD1 CASSLLPLDRAIYEQYF TGTGCCAGCAGCCTATTGCCCCTCGACAGGGCCATCTACGAGCAGTACTTC
- TRBJ1-5 TRBV5-4 - CASSLEGLQPQHF TGTGCCAGCAGCTTGGAGGGACTACAGCCCCAGCATTTT
- TRBJ1-5 TRBV30 - CAWSGALMATQPQHF TGTGCCTGGAGTGGGGCTCTGATGGCTACTCAGCCCCAGCATTTT
- TRBJ2-3 TRBV29-1 - CSATTRGGWGPDTQYF TGCAGCGCCACAACAAGGGGAGGATGGGGCCCAGATACGCAGTATTTT
- TRBJ2-3 TRBV7-3 TRBD1 CASSFVGQGSDTQYF TGTGCCAGCAGCTTCGTGGGACAGGGGTCAGATACGCAGTATTTT
- TRBJ2-1 TRBV7-2 TRBD1 CASSWTQGARNEQFF TGTGCCAGCAGTTGGACCCAGGGGGCGCGGAATGAGCAGTTCTTC
few TRBJ2-1 TRBV10-3 TRBD2 CAISESRGGRASGDEQFF TGTGCCATCAGTGAGTCCAGAGGCGGGAGGGCCTCAGGGGATGAGCAGTTCTTC
few TRBJ2-2 TRBV7-3 TRBD1 CASSLGGQGRAGELFF TGTGCCAGCAGCTTAGGGGGACAGGGGCGAGCCGGGGAGCTGTTTTTT
- TRBJ2-1 TRBV2 TRBD2 CASTPGLANNEQFF TGTGCCAGCACCCCGGGACTAGCCAACAATGAGCAGTTCTTC
- TRBJ1-2 TRBV20-1 TRBD1 CSASSRAGGFGYTF TGCAGTGCTAGTAGTCGGGCAGGGGGCTTTGGCTACACCTTC
- TRBJ2-6 TRBV5-1 - CASSFFSPGANVLTF TGCGCCAGCAGCTTCTTTTCCCCTGGGGCCAACGTCCTGACTTTC
few TRBJ1-4 TRBV6-5 - CASSYLDRREKLFF TGTGCCAGCAGTTACCTAGACAGGAGAGAAAAACTGTTTTTT
- TRBJ2-7 TRBV10-1 TRBD2 CASSLGGSSYEQYF TGCGCCAGCAGTCTGGGGGGGAGCTCCTACGAGCAGTACTTC
- TRBJ1-4 TRBV5-5 TRBD1 CASSLGWGTANEKLFF TGTGCCAGCAGCTTGGGTTGGGGGACAGCTAATGAAAAACTGTTTTTT
- TRBJ2-7 TRBV19 TRBD2 CASSPGLVFYEQYF TGTGCCAGTAGCCCGGGACTAGTTTTCTACGAGCAGTACTTC
- TRBJ1-5 TRBV16 TRBD1 CASSPGGSQPQHF TGTGCCAGCAGCCCAGGGGGAAGTCAGCCCCAGCATTTT
- TRBJ1-2 TRBV2 TRBD1 CASSTDRVDYGYTF TGTGCCAGCAGCACGGACAGGGTGGACTATGGCTACACCTTC
- TRBJ2-3 TRBV10-2 TRBD2 CASSVGRGVATDTQYF TGCGCCAGCAGTGTTGGGCGGGGGGTCGCGACAGATACGCAGTATTTT